The present T cell receptor (beta chain) was sequenced within a study of cytotoxic CD8 clonotypes in ibrutinib-treated CLL. Libraries were prepared by immunoSEQ multiplex PCR; TCRdb keeps only in-frame clonotypes and omits some of them. The sample has about 22,000 clones, roughly 80% seen once. Per germline, CDR1 MGHRA and CDR2 YSYEKL. The CDR3 contains 13 residues. Deletions cut 4 bases from V and 4 bases from J, with 11 bases between. The source material was PBMCs, sampled before ibrutinib treatment. The receptor was isolated from a human donor with chronic lymphocytic leukemia. The chain combines TRBV4-1 with TRBJ2-7; a weak D match, TRBD1 (5 bases). The CDR3 loop is CASSLRVRYEQYF. CDR3 nucleotides: TGCGCCAGCAGCCTCAGGGTACGATACGAGCAGTACTTC.